These 18 T cell receptor beta chains were all obtained from the same sample, sequenced in a study of control samples from healthy donors and cancer patients (dated by TCRdb to the early 2020s). Library preparation used the immunoSEQ multiplex PCR assay. TCRdb limited this immuneACCESS table to in-frame rearrangements with V and J called. A share of clones is missing; checked studies link under half to unresolved V genes, and the rest is unexplained. A total of just under 75,000 clones appear in this sample, more than 75% of them only once. Jointly, the top ten make up 4% of the sample. Sequenced sample: blood. These receptors were collected from a woman in her forties or fifties in good health.

The gene calls are TRBV7-9 and TRBJ1-3; 8 bases line up with TRBD1. The V and J ends lost 3 bases and 2 bases, in that order; junction bases with no gene match: 0. The germline gives CDR1 SEHNR, CDR2 FQNEAQ (reference sequence). The CDR3 spans 14 residues. The CDR3 is CASSLDRAGNTIYF. In DNA, the CDR3 is TGTGCCAGCAGCTTGGACAGGGCTGGAAACACCATATATTTT. Using reference TRBV7-9 and TRBJ1-3 for the parts outside the CDR3, the full variable domain is DTGVSQNPRHKITKRGQNVTFRCDPISEHNRLYWYRQTLGQGPEFLTYFQNEAQLEKSRLLSDRFSAERPKGSFSTLEIQRTEQGDSAMYLCASSLDRAGNTIYFGEGSWLTVV.

The chain uses TRBV19 and TRBJ2-7, with 7 bases aligning to TRBD2. Germline CDR1 LNHDA, CDR2 SQIVND (reference sequence). Trimming removed 7 bases from V and 3 bases from J; junction bases left unmatched: 9. This CDR3 comprises 14 residues. CDR3 bases: TGTGCCAGTACCCCAGCGGCGGGGGACTACGAGCAGTACTTC. Translating gives CASTPAAGDYEQYF.

The chain joins TRBV2 to TRBJ2-2; no firm D call. The CDR3 totals 14 residues. Looked up from germline, CDR1 is SNHLY and CDR2 is FYNNEI. V was shortened by 6 bases and J by 6 bases, with 14 bases between the two germline ends. CDR3 bases: TGTGCCAGCAGGGGGAAGACGGGTCCCGGGGAGCTGTTTTTT. Encoded protein: CASRGKTGPGELFF.

This rearrangement joins TRBV9 to TRBJ2-1; D unresolved. V lost 0 bases to trimming and J lost 8 bases, with 15 bases between them. CDR3 length equals 15 residues. CDR1 is SGDLS and CDR2 is YYNGEE in the germline V gene. The DNA for the CDR3 is TGTGCCAGCAGCGTAGTTGGGAAAAGTCGCGATGAGCAGTTCTTC. Residues: CASSVVGKSRDEQFF.

The J gene is TRBJ1-1, the V gene TRBV9; 10 bases match TRBD1. This CDR3 is 17 amino acids long. Germline values: CDR1 SGDLS, CDR2 YYNGEE. The V and J ends lost 0 bases and 3 bases, in that order; junction bases with no gene match: 8. In nucleotides, the CDR3 is TGTGCCAGCAGCGTAGGCGGGACAGGGGCAGCGTACACTGAAGCTTTCTTT. Encoded protein: CASSVGGTGAAYTEAFF.

The chain uses TRBV30 and TRBJ2-6, with unresolved D. The CDR3 has 13 amino acids. The V gene's germline CDR1 is GTSNPN and CDR2 SVGIG (reference sequence). Deletions cut 6 bases from V and 0 bases from J, with 6 bases between. The CDR3 sequence is CACSLSGANVLTF. The CDR3 nucleotides read TGTGCCTGCAGCCTCTCTGGGGCCAACGTCCTGACTTTC.

The rearrangement joins TRBV7-9 to TRBJ1-2, with D possibly TRBD1 on 6 matching bases. The CDR3 has 17 residues. Trimming pared 8 bases from V and 4 bases from J, leaving 26 bases between. Germline CDR1 is SEHNR and CDR2 is FQNEAQ (reference sequence). The CDR3 reads CASAPGSGGPTSYGYTF. As DNA, the CDR3 is TGTGCCAGCGCCCCAGGATCCGGGGGCCCCACGAGCTATGGCTACACCTTC.

This sequence joins TRBV9 and TRBJ2-7, with D possibly being TRBD1 or TRBD2 (5 bases each). CDR1 is SGDLS and CDR2 is YYNGEE in the germline V gene. With 0 bases removed from V and 1 base from J, the gap between germline ends came to 8 bases. The CDR3 runs 14 residues. For the CDR3, the DNA is TGTGCCAGCAGCGTAGGGGACCCTTCCTACGAGCAGTACTTC. This sequence encodes CASSVGDPSYEQYF.

The chain uses TRBV29-1 and TRBJ1-2, with a tentative D call TRBD1 (6 bases). The CDR3 consists of 13 residues. The germline V gene has CDR1 SQVTM and CDR2 ANQGSEA. The V and J ends lost 1 base and 4 bases respectively, with 10 bases between them. The CDR3 is CSVEAGGGYGYTF. The CDR3 nucleotides are TGCAGCGTTGAAGCCGGGGGCGGCTATGGCTACACCTTC.

J is TRBJ1-4 and V is TRBV27; D gene unclear. Trimming took off 4 bases at V and 4 bases at J, with 4 bases between the two ends. The V gene's germline CDR1 is MNHEY and CDR2 SMNVEV (reference sequence). CDR3 size: 12 residues. The CDR3 region is CASSSGNEKLFF. Written as DNA, the CDR3 is TGTGCCAGCAGTTCTGGTAATGAAAAACTGTTTTTT. Full variable domain (remainder filled in from reference TRBV27 and TRBJ1-4): EAQVTQNPRYLITVTGKKLTVTCSQNMNHEYMSWYRQDPGLGLRQIYYSMNVEVTDKGDVPEGYKVSRKEKRNFPLILESPSPNQTSLYFCASSSGNEKLFFGSGTQLSVL.

The V call is TRBV5-1, the J call TRBJ2-7; TRBD2 matches at 8 bases. Germline CDR1 reads SGHRS; CDR2 reads YFSETQ. The V and J ends lost 4 bases and 3 bases, in that order; junction bases with no gene match: 6. The CDR3 has 14 amino acids. DNA of the CDR3: TGCGCCAGCAGCCCAGAGCGGGAGAGCTACGAGCAGTACTTC. Translated: CASSPERESYEQYF.

The chain recombines TRBV19 with TRBJ1-1, with 11 bases matching TRBD1. V lost 0 bases, J lost 5 bases, and 2 bases stayed unmatched. There are 15 residues in the CDR3. Looked up from germline, CDR1 is LNHDA and CDR2 is SQIVND (reference sequence). The CDR3 DNA sequence: TGTGCCAGTAGTATAGACGGGACAGGGGGGACTGAAGCTTTCTTT. This translates into CASSIDGTGGTEAFF.

This clone turned up a few times. The chain uses TRBV18 and TRBJ2-3; 10 nucleotides line up with TRBD2. Trimming took 3 bases from V and 9 from J; bases not matched to a gene: 12. Germline V gene lookup returns CDR1 KGHSH and CDR2 LQKENI. This CDR3 contains 16 residues. DNA of the CDR3: TGTGCCAGCTCACCGACATCGGTGCTAGCGGGAGTAACGCAGTATTTT. Translated: CASSPTSVLAGVTQYF.

V usage is TRBV5-1 and J usage is TRBJ2-7; no definite D call. Trimming cost V 4 bases and J 0 bases, with 14 bases left between them. Germline assignment: CDR1 SGHRS and CDR2 YFSETQ. CDR3 length equals 15 residues. CDR3 nucleotides: TGCGCCAGCAGCCTGGCCCCCTTGGGCTCCTACGAGCAGTACTTC. Residues: CASSLAPLGSYEQYF.

This chain uses TRBV28 with TRBJ2-1; D is possibly TRBD1 (5 bases). The CDR3 is 14 amino acids. Germline CDR1 reads MDHEN; CDR2 reads SYDVKM. The germline V and J ends were trimmed by 3 bases and 2 bases, with 8 bases remaining between them. DNA for the CDR3: TGTGCCAGCAGTTTGACAGCTACCTACAATGAGCAGTTCTTC. This encodes CASSLTATYNEQFF.

The count of this clone is one. V and J are TRBV5-3 and TRBJ1-5, with a tentative D call TRBD1 (6 bases). TRBV5-3 is noted as an ORF with a role that remains uncertain. The CDR3 sequence is 15 residues long. V shed 0 bases and J shed 5 bases, with 12 bases lying between them. Here the CDR3 reads CARSLGGQSDQPQHF. The CDR3 region has the DNA TGTGCCAGAAGCTTGGGAGGACAGTCTGATCAGCCCCAGCATTTT.

The V call is TRBV7-9, the J call TRBJ1-2; 8 nucleotides align to TRBD1. V lost 4 bases, J lost 3 bases, and 10 bases stayed unmatched. This CDR3 is built from 16 residues. The germline V gene has CDR1 SEHNR and CDR2 FQNEAQ (reference sequence). CDR3 sequence reads: CASSYQTGAIDYGYTF. The CDR3 nucleotides read TGTGCCAGCAGCTACCAGACAGGGGCCATTGACTATGGCTACACCTTC.

J is TRBJ2-7 and V is TRBV4-2; 8 bases line up with TRBD2. With V trimmed by 0 bases and J by 5 bases, 9 bases remained unmatched. This CDR3 is 16 amino acids long. The germline CDR1 and CDR2 sequences are LGHNA and YNFKEQ. The CDR3 DNA reads TGTGCCAGCAGCCAAGATTATGCGGGGGGCATGGACGAGCAGTACTTC. Residues: CASSQDYAGGMDEQYF.